The 20 T cell receptor beta chains presented below share a single source sample, sequenced in a study of T cell repertoires in cytomegalovirus infection. A single record per CDR3 protein comes from TCRdb applying MiXCR to the reads. Counted here are around 750,000 distinct CDR3 sequences, about 33% occurring once; the ten biggest clones make up around an eighth. These receptors have no known antigen. The material sequenced was cultured CD8+ T cells from PBMCs, taken from culture after CMV antigen stimulation. These receptors were taken from a human donor in good health (CMV status not recorded). Some clones in this sample may be carry-over from other donors' samples.

The V and J genes are TRBV27 and TRBJ2-1; 8 bases map to TRBD2. V shed 3 bases and J 10 bases; nucleotides not matched to a gene: 8. Germline V gives CDR1 MNHEY, CDR2 SMNVEV (reference sequence). This CDR3 spans 14 amino acids. Here the CDR3 reads CASSFYGGAGEQFF. The CDR3 region has the DNA TGTGCCAGCAGTTTTTACGGGGGGGCCGGGGAGCAGTTCTTC.

This clonotype has just a few counts. The genes are TRBV11-1 and TRBJ2-1; 7 bases are shared with TRBD1. V lost 1 base and J lost 7; bases outside the gene matches: 10. The CDR3 sequence is 16 residues long. CDR1 SGHAT and CDR2 FQDESV come from the germline V gene (reference sequence). The CDR3 DNA is TGTGCCAGCAGCTTAGAGTCGGGACAGTGGGGGAATGAGCAGTTCTTC. The encoded protein is CASSLESGQWGNEQFF.

Only a few counts were recorded for this clonotype. The chain carries TRBV4-1 and TRBJ2-3; D unresolved. Germline V lookup: CDR1 MGHRA, CDR2 YSYEKL. Trimming cost V 3 bases and J 5 bases, with 12 bases left between them. This CDR3 spans 14 amino acids. For the CDR3, the DNA is TGCGCCAGCAGCCAGGGCCTGATGGGAGATACGCAGTATTTT. Its protein product is CASSQGLMGDTQYF.

This clonotype came up once. This chain connects TRBV9 to TRBJ1-4; D ambiguous. The CDR3 length is 15 residues. V was cut by 0 bases and J by 3 bases, with 9 bases left in between. Germline V CDR1 and CDR2: SGDLS, YYNGEE. CDR3 bases: TGTGCCAGCAGCGTAGGGTCAGGCCCTAATGAAAAACTGTTTTTT. Its translation is CASSVGSGPNEKLFF.

This clonotype has a count of ten or more. The DNA for the CDR3 is TGTGCCAGCAGCCATCCTGCGTCCCTGGGAAGGGAAAAACTGTTTTTT. It is translated as CASSHPASLGREKLFF. The rearrangement links TRBV7-2 to TRBJ1-4; D gene uncertain. CDR3 size: 16 residues. CDR1 is SGHTA and CDR2 is FQGNSA in the germline V gene. The V end lost 5 bases, the J end lost 8 bases, and 21 bases lay between the germline ends.

This clonotype was observed once. The chain combines TRBV18 with TRBJ1-3; TRBD1 is a possible D gene (5 bases). Per the germline V gene, CDR1 is KGHSH and CDR2 is LQKENI. Trimming cost V 0 bases and J 5 bases, with 11 bases left between them. The CDR3 loop spans 15 amino acids. As DNA, the CDR3 is TGTGCCAGCTCACCACCGGTCAGGGATCGAAACACCATATATTTT. Its protein product is CASSPPVRDRNTIYF.

The rearrangement uses TRBV7-9 and TRBJ2-1; 9 bases agree with TRBD1. V dropped 2 bases and J dropped 7; count of bases not matched to a gene: 12. Germline assignment: CDR1 SEHNR and CDR2 FQNEAQ (reference sequence). The CDR3 covers 17 residues. The CDR3 spells CASSLRVRDREVNEQFF. CDR3 in DNA: TGTGCCAGCAGCTTACGAGTTAGGGACAGGGAGGTTAATGAGCAGTTCTTC.

This clonotype was observed a handful of times. This chain uses TRBV19 with TRBJ2-2; 12 bases agree with TRBD1. The CDR3 length is 15 residues. Germline assignment: CDR1 LNHDA and CDR2 SQIVND (reference sequence). After removal of 5 bases from V and 6 bases from J, the junction contained 4 bases not matched to a gene. The DNA for the CDR3 is TGTGCCAGTAGTGGGGACAGGGGGCTTCCCGGGGAGCTGTTTTTT. Amino acid sequence: CASSGDRGLPGELFF.

This rearrangement joins TRBV7-3 to TRBJ2-1; 11 nucleotides agree with TRBD2. The germline V gene has CDR1 SGHTA and CDR2 FQGTGA. The CDR3 runs 20 residues. With V trimmed by 1 base and J by 4 bases, 15 bases remained unmatched. Here the CDR3 DNA reads TGTGCCAGCAGCTTAAGTCTAGGGGCGGCCGGGACTAGCGGTTACAATGAGCAGTTCTTC. It specifies CASSLSLGAAGTSGYNEQFF.

The chain uses TRBV27 and TRBJ2-5, with a weak D call TRBD2 (7 bases). CDR3 length: 15 residues. The V and J ends lost 6 bases and 2 bases respectively, with 16 bases between them. Germline lookup yields CDR1 MNHEY and CDR2 SMNVEV (reference sequence). The DNA for the CDR3 is TGTGCCAGCAGCGCCCTGGGAGGGGGACAAGAGACCCAGTACTTC. As protein: CASSALGGGQETQYF.

The chain couples TRBV7-9 to TRBJ2-1; D might be TRBD2 (7 bases). The CDR3 is made up of 17 amino acids. Trimming removed 2 bases at V and 2 bases at J, with 16 bases between. Germline assignment: CDR1 SEHNR and CDR2 FQNEAQ (reference sequence). CDR3 nucleotides: TGTGCCAGCAGCTTAACAGGGAGGGGAATAACCTACAATGAGCAGTTCTTC. Its translation is CASSLTGRGITYNEQFF.

In its sample, this clonotype was seen once. Compared with germline, one end of the junction differs, possibly owing to a read error. The rearrangement uses TRBV6-2 or TRBV6-3 and TRBJ2-7, with TRBD2 identical over 8 bases. The CDR3 loop spans 13 amino acids. CDR1 is MNHEY, CDR2 SVGEGT, per germline. The CDR3 sequence: CANSRTSSYEQYF. CDR3 DNA sequence: TGTGCCAACAGCCGGACTAGCTCCTACGAGCAGTACTTT.

On this clonotype: A much larger clone lies one base from this, so it may be a read error. The chain uses TRBV10-3 and TRBJ2-3; D is unresolved. V lost 5 bases to trimming and J lost 4 bases, with 16 bases between them. Germline V gives CDR1 ENHRY, CDR2 SYGVKD. This CDR3 comprises 15 residues. CDR3: CAISSPEGRADTQYF. CDR3 DNA: TGTGCCATCAGTTCACCAGAAGGACGTGCAGATACGCAGTATTTT.

This clonotype was detected only a few times. The chain has TRBV11-2 and TRBJ2-3; D gene uncertain. V gave up 5 bases and J gave up 1 base, with 16 bases separating them. This CDR3 is 16 amino acids long. Germline V gives CDR1 SGHAT, CDR2 FQNNGV. CDR3 amino acids: CASSLPSGRGTDTQYF. DNA for the CDR3: TGTGCCAGCAGCCTCCCCTCGGGTCGAGGCACAGATACGCAGTATTTT.

The V and J genes are TRBV15 and TRBJ2-5, with 10 bases fitting TRBD1. The CDR3 covers 19 residues. Losses at the gene ends were 0 bases for V and 0 bases for J; bases not matched to a gene: 10. The germline gives CDR1 LNHNV, CDR2 YYDKDF (reference sequence). The CDR3 bases are TGTGCCACCAGCAGAGATGCGGACAGGGGGTCCGAGTACCAAGAGACCCAGTACTTC. Protein sequence: CATSRDADRGSEYQETQYF. The full variable domain, with the rest looked up from reference TRBV15 and TRBJ2-5, is DAMVIQNPRYQVTQFGKPVTLSCSQTLNHNVMYWYQQKSSQAPKLLFHYYDKDFNNEADTPDNFQSRRPNTSFCFLDIRSPGLGDTAMYLCATSRDADRGSEYQETQYFGPGTRLLVL.

This clonotype was observed a few times. The chain combines TRBV4-3 with TRBJ1-6; TRBD1 is a possible D gene (5 bases). The V end lost 1 base, the J end lost 6 bases, and 10 bases lay between the germline ends. This CDR3 has 15 amino acids. The V gene's germline CDR1 is LGHNA and CDR2 YSLEER. This chain's CDR3 is CASSQGDRLNSPLHF. CDR3 nucleotides: TGCGCCAGCAGCCAAGGAGACAGACTTAATTCACCCCTCCACTTT.

This clonotype was detected only a few times. The chain's CDR3 is CASSLRGPGATNEKLFF. CDR3 nucleotides: TGTGCCAGCAGCCTACGGGGACCCGGGGCAACTAATGAAAAACTGTTTTTT. The rearrangement links TRBV7-3 to TRBJ1-4, with D maybe TRBD1 (5 bases). The CDR3 runs 17 residues. V lost 5 bases and J lost 0, with 16 bases in between. Per germline, CDR1 SGHTA and CDR2 FQGTGA.

This clonotype appeared a few times. This chain links TRBV6-6 with TRBJ2-3; no clear D. Germline CDR1 and CDR2: MNHNY and SVGAGI (reference sequence). The CDR3 is made up of 17 amino acids. V lost 5 bases and J 0 bases, leaving 18 bases between the germline ends. In DNA, the CDR3 is TGTGCCAGCAGTACCCTCCAAAGGGTGGAAAGCACAGATACGCAGTATTTT. Translation: CASSTLQRVESTDTQYF.

This clonotype has a handful of counts. CDR3 bases: TGTGCCAGCAGCTCCCAGGACAGGAATAATGAAAAACTGTTTTTT. This gives the protein CASSSQDRNNEKLFF. The V and J genes are TRBV12-3 or TRBV12-4 and TRBJ1-4; 7 nucleotides line up with TRBD1. V was clipped by 6 bases and J by 4 bases; unmatched bases: 8. The CDR3 runs to 15 residues.

The rearrangement uses TRBV4-3 and TRBJ2-7; D perhaps matches TRBD1 (6 bases). The length of the CDR3 is 18 residues. Trimming left V 1 base short and J 4 bases short, with 23 bases between. Germline values: CDR1 LGHNA, CDR2 YSLEER. DNA for the CDR3: TGCGCCAGCAGCCAAGCGGCCGCGGACAGCTGTGGGAGATACGAGCAGTACGTC. Amino acids: CASSQAAADSCGRYEQYV.